This is a list of T cell receptor beta chains from one sample in a study of blood T cells in healthy people across ages. MiXCR, applied by TCRdb to the 5' RACE reads, yields one record per CDR3 protein. The profile shows about a million distinct CDR3 sequences, around 48% of them singletons. The sample comprised blood. The receptors shown here come from a man aged 25 to 40 in good health. CDR3s include the opening cysteine and the closing phenylalanine or tryptophan. The D gene is left open where the match is weak. Not every row has a clone size; where given, it reads once, few, many or a size class.

clone_size	v_call	d_call	j_call	cdr3_aa	cdr3_nt
NA	TRBV5-1	TRBD2	TRBJ2-2	CASSLSSGRNTGELFF	TGCGCCAGCAGCTTATCTAGCGGACGAAACACCGGGGAGCTGTTTTTT
NA	TRBV28	NA	TRBJ1-4	CASSPEGAIGEKLFF	TGTGCCAGCAGTCCGGAAGGGGCGATTGGTGAAAAACTGTTTTTT
NA	TRBV6-5	TRBD2	TRBJ2-1	CASSLLAGGQRVYNEQFF	TGTGCCAGCAGTCTACTAGCGGGGGGGCAAAGGGTCTACAATGAGCAGTTCTTC
few	TRBV7-2	NA	TRBJ2-1	CASSLSQVPGYNEQFF	TGTGCCAGCAGCTTATCACAGGTTCCGGGATACAATGAGCAGTTCTTC
NA	TRBV30	NA	TRBJ1-2	CAWSVSQGGRNYGYTF	TGTGCCTGGAGTGTAAGTCAGGGTGGTCGAAACTATGGCTACACCTTC
few	TRBV5-4	NA	TRBJ1-5	CASSLGLGSNQPQHF	TGTGCCAGCAGCTTGGGTTTGGGAAGCAATCAGCCCCAGCATTTT
NA	TRBV20-1	TRBD2	TRBJ2-7	CRASPGLEFYEQYF	TGCAGAGCTTCGCCGGGACTAGAGTTCTACGAGCAGTACTTC
few	TRBV6-2/TRBV6-3	TRBD2	TRBJ2-3	CASSYSLAGGPEDTQYF	TGTGCCAGCAGTTATTCGCTAGCGGGGGGGCCAGAAGATACGCAGTATTTT
NA	TRBV2	NA	TRBJ2-4	CASIADEAAKNIQYF	TGTGCCAGCATTGCGGACGAAGCGGCCAAAAACATTCAGTACTTC
NA	TRBV7-9	NA	TRBJ2-7	CASSLAVCSYLSYEQYF	TGTGCCAGCAGCTTAGCAGTATGCAGCTACCTCTCCTACGAGCAGTACTTC
NA	TRBV9	NA	TRBJ2-7	CASSVATIDEQYF	TGTGCCAGCAGCGTAGCTACGATAGACGAGCAGTACTTC
NA	TRBV3-1	NA	TRBJ1-6	CASSQQGTSNSPLHF	TGTGCCAGCAGCCAGCAGGGGACTAGCAATTCACCCCTCCACTTT
NA	TRBV11-2	NA	TRBJ1-2	CASSLGGGEYGYTF	TGTGCCAGCAGCTTAGGAGGCGGGGAGTATGGCTACACCTTC
NA	TRBV6-2/TRBV6-3	NA	TRBJ1-6	CASSYDSWVYNSPLHF	TGTGCCAGCAGTTACGACTCATGGGTTTATAATTCACCCCTCCACTTT
NA	TRBV6-2/TRBV6-3	NA	TRBJ1-2	CASSVAGGNYGYTF	TGTGCCAGCAGTGTCGCCGGGGGGAACTATGGCTACACCTTC
once	TRBV20-1	NA	TRBJ2-4	CSASLGGRAKNIQYF	TGCAGTGCCAGTCTAGGGGGGAGAGCCAAAAACATTCAGTACTTC
NA	TRBV6-2/TRBV6-3	TRBD1	TRBJ1-2	CALRDRASQGYTF	TGTGCCCTCCGAGACAGGGCATCTCAAGGCTACACCTTC
NA	TRBV10-3	NA	TRBJ2-2	CAISDMRNTGELFF	TGTGCCATCAGTGATATGAGGAACACCGGGGAGCTGTTTTTT
few	TRBV11-2	TRBD1	TRBJ2-2	CASSLDRTHTGELFF	TGTGCCAGCAGCCTGGACAGGACCCACACCGGGGAGCTGTTTTTT
few	TRBV20-1	TRBD2	TRBJ2-1	CSARSLAGNEQFF	TGCAGTGCTAGAAGCCTAGCGGGGAATGAGCAGTTCTTC
NA	TRBV5-1	TRBD1	TRBJ2-3	CASSPDRDIADTQYF	TGCGCCAGCAGCCCGGACAGGGACATTGCAGATACGCAGTATTTT
NA	TRBV3-1	TRBD2	TRBJ2-1	CASSLGTSGGLEQFF	TGTGCCAGCAGCCTCGGGACTAGCGGGGGTCTTGAGCAGTTCTTC
NA	TRBV29-1	NA	TRBJ2-5	CSVLESQETQYF	TGCAGCGTTCTGGAGTCCCAAGAGACCCAGTACTTC
NA	TRBV5-1	TRBD2	TRBJ2-3	CASSLLAPGGTDTQYF	TGCGCCAGCAGCTTGTTGGCCCCGGGGGGAACAGATACGCAGTATTTT
few	TRBV3-1	NA	TRBJ2-4	CASRGEGQQAKNIQYF	TGTGCCAGCAGAGGGGAGGGACAGCAAGCCAAAAACATTCAGTACTTC
NA	TRBV3-1	NA	TRBJ1-4	CASSPKGRGRPTNEKLFF	TGTGCCAGCAGCCCAAAGGGGCGGGGCCGTCCAACTAATGAAAAACTGTTTTTT
NA	TRBV6-2/TRBV6-3	NA	TRBJ2-1	CASSLPLVYNEQFF	TGTGCCAGCAGCCTCCCTCTAGTTTACAATGAGCAGTTCTTC
few	TRBV7-2	TRBD1	TRBJ2-3	CASSPGQGNADTQYF	TGTGCCAGCAGCCCGGGACAGGGTAACGCAGATACGCAGTATTTT
once	TRBV24-1	NA	TRBJ1-5	CATSGFRGQPQHF	TGTGCCACCAGTGGCTTCAGGGGTCAGCCCCAGCATTTT
NA	TRBV11-1	NA	TRBJ1-3	CASSVTDSGNTIYF	TGTGCCAGCAGCGTAACGGATTCTGGAAACACCATATATTTT
NA	TRBV30	NA	TRBJ2-3	CAWSAQVDTQYF	TGTGCCTGGAGTGCCCAAGTTGATACGCAGTATTTT